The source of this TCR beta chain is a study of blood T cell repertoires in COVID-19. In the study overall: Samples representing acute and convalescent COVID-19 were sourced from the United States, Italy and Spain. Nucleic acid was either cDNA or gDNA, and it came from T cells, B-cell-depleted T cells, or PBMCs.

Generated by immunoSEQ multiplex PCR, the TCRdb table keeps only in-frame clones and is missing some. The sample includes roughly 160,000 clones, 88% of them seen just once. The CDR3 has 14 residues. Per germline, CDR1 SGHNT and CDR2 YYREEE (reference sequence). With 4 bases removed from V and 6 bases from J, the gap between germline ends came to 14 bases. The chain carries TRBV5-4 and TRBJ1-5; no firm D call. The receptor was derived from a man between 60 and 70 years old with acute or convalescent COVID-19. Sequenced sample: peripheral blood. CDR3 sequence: CASSPEGSSQPQHF. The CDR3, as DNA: TGTGCCAGCAGCCCGGAGGGTTCCAGTCAGCCCCAGCATTTT.